Detailed here is one T cell receptor (beta chain). The CDR3 has 16 amino acids. The germline V gene has CDR1 MNHEY and CDR2 SVGAGI. Trimming stripped 3 bases from V and 5 bases from J, with 19 bases between. These data belong to a study of blood T cell repertoires in COVID-19. In the study overall: Italy, Spain and the United States were the sources of the convalescent and acute COVID-19 samples.

Repertoires were generated with immunoSEQ multiplex PCR, while TCRdb's copy carries only in-frame clones and drops some. The data show about 140,000 clones, 88% seen once. The source material was peripheral blood. The chain combines TRBV6-5 with TRBJ2-5; tentatively, D is TRBD1 (5 bases). This receptor was obtained from a woman aged 55-70 years with acute or convalescent COVID-19. In DNA form, the CDR3 reads TGTGCCAGCAGTTATTTTGGACAAAAGGGTGACGAGACCCAGTACTTC. This codes for CASSYFGQKGDETQYF.